The 4 T cell receptor beta chains below all came from one sample that was sequenced in a study of cytomegalovirus exposure and HLA in healthy donors. The primer mix had 60 Vbeta and 13 Jbeta primers. Repertoires were generated with immunoSEQ multiplex PCR, while TCRdb's copy carries only in-frame clones and drops some. The data show around 170,000 clones, 79% seen once. Sequenced input: PBMCs. These TCRs come from a middle-aged woman in good health and CMV-seronegative.

V is TRBV2 and J is TRBJ1-2, with 7 bases aligning to TRBD1. V gave up 2 bases and J gave up 7 bases; unmatched junction bases: 7. The CDR3 runs 14 residues. CDR1 is SNHLY, CDR2 FYNNEI, per germline. CDR3 amino acids: CASSEKRDSGGYTF. The CDR3, as DNA: TGTGCCAGCAGTGAAAAGAGGGACAGCGGTGGCTACACCTTC.

DNA of the CDR3: TGTGCCAGCAGGGCCTTAGCGGGAGAGTACGGGGAGCTGTTTTTT. Residues: CASRALAGEYGELFF. The gene calls are TRBV6-4 and TRBJ2-2; 9 bases are shared with TRBD2. The germline V gene has CDR1 MRHNA and CDR2 SNTAGT. There are 15 residues in the CDR3. The J segment lost 7 bases and the V segment lost 6 bases, leaving 9 bases of the junction unmatched.

V gene TRBV11-2 combines with J gene TRBJ1-4, with 12 bases lining up with TRBD1. Germline loops: CDR1 SGHAT, CDR2 FQNNGV. The ends lost 1 base at V and 7 bases at J; junction bases unmatched: 13. The CDR3 length is 19 residues. CDR3 amino acids: CASSLGVPGQGAPGEKLFF. In DNA form, the CDR3 reads TGTGCCAGCAGCTTAGGGGTCCCGGGACAGGGGGCGCCAGGTGAAAAACTGTTTTTT. The whole variable domain, filled in from reference TRBV11-2 and TRBJ1-4, reads EAGVAQSPRYKIIEKRQSVAFWCNPISGHATLYWYQQILGQGPKLLIQFQNNGVVDDSQLPKDRFSAERLKGVDSTLKIQPAKLEDSAVYLCASSLGVPGQGAPGEKLFFGSGTQLSVL.

The chain employs TRBV27 and TRBJ2-5, with D perhaps matching TRBD2 (7 bases). The end of the DNA is better explained by TRBJ2-7, so the J call may be wrong. CDR1 and CDR2 (germline): MNHEY, SMNVEV (reference sequence). CDR3 length: 17 residues. CDR3 residues: CASSPIGGGPTSYEQYF. The CDR3 coding sequence is TGTGCCAGCAGCCCCATTGGGGGGGGCCCCACCTCCTACGAGCAGTACTTC.